Presented here are 22 T cell receptor beta chains from one specimen sequenced in a study of blood T cell repertoires in COVID-19. TCRdb's copy holds only in-frame clones and misses some; the assay was immunoSEQ multiplex PCR. The profile shows some 380,000 clones, more than 65% of them singletons. The sample comprised peripheral blood. All receptors come from a human donor with acute or convalescent COVID-19. The donor label of this sample is uncertain.

The chain is built from TRBV24-1 and TRBJ1-2; possibly TRBD1 for D (6 bases). With 9 bases removed from V and 4 bases from J, the gap between germline ends came to 11 bases. In germline, CDR1 is KGHDR, CDR2 SFDVKD. The CDR3 covers 12 residues. CDR3 coding DNA: TGTGCCACCTCATCACAGGGCTATGGCTACACCTTC. Translated: CATSSQGYGYTF.

The chain recombines TRBV6-6 with TRBJ1-1, with D tentatively TRBD1 (5 bases). Trimming cost V 6 bases and J 7 bases, with 18 bases left between them. The CDR3 length is 14 residues. Germline values: CDR1 MNHNY, CDR2 SVGAGI (reference sequence). The CDR3: CASSPQVAFDEAFF. The CDR3 DNA sequence: TGTGCCAGCAGCCCACAGGTCGCATTTGATGAAGCTTTCTTT.

The V and J genes are TRBV6-1 and TRBJ2-6; D call uncertain. Germline V gene lookup returns CDR1 MNHNS and CDR2 SASEGT. The V end was cut by 6 bases, the J end by 2 bases, with 14 bases between. The CDR3 runs to 16 residues. The CDR3 is CASSESVAPGANVLTF. DNA of the CDR3: TGTGCCAGCAGCGAAAGCGTTGCCCCTGGGGCCAACGTCCTGACTTTC.

The chain employs TRBV27 and TRBJ2-7; tentatively, D is TRBD2 (6 bases). CDR3 length: 14 residues. The ends were cut back, 3 bases at V and 2 bases at J, with 11 bases in the middle. Germline V gives CDR1 MNHEY, CDR2 SMNVEV (reference sequence). This CDR3 is CASSFLAKTYEQYF. The DNA of the CDR3 is TGTGCCAGCAGTTTCCTAGCGAAGACCTACGAGCAGTACTTC.

This rearrangement joins TRBV5-1 to TRBJ1-6; no reliable D call. The V gene lost 0 bases and the J gene lost 0 bases, with 13 bases spanning the gap. Germline V lookup: CDR1 SGHRS, CDR2 YFSETQ. The CDR3 has 18 residues. CDR3 sequence reads: CASSLVSSISSYNSPLHF. The CDR3 region has the DNA TGCGCCAGCAGCTTGGTGTCGAGCATAAGCTCCTATAATTCACCCCTCCACTTT. The whole variable domain, remainder taken from reference TRBV5-1 and TRBJ1-6, is KAGVTQTPRYLIKTRGQQVTLSCSPISGHRSVSWYQQTPGQGLQFLFEYFSETQRNKGNFPGRFSGRQFSNSRSEMNVSTLELGDSALYLCASSLVSSISSYNSPLHFGNGTRLTVT.

The chain combines TRBV7-9 with TRBJ2-1; a possible D gene is TRBD2 (6 bases). With 4 bases removed from V and 5 bases from J, the gap between germline ends came to 15 bases. Germline V gives CDR1 SEHNR, CDR2 FQNEAQ (reference sequence). The CDR3 loop spans 15 amino acids. This CDR3 reads CASSWGGARNNEQFF. CDR3 DNA sequence: TGTGCCAGCAGCTGGGGCGGGGCACGAAACAATGAGCAGTTCTTC.

The chain couples TRBV30 to TRBJ2-1; 8 bases are a match to TRBD2. The CDR3 contains 16 residues. Germline V gene sequence: CDR1 GTSNPN, CDR2 SVGIG (reference sequence). V lost 8 bases and J lost 0; bases outside the gene matches: 12. CDR3 in DNA: TGTGCCGCAGGGAGGGTAAGCGGGAGCTCCTACAATGAGCAGTTCTTC. This encodes CAAGRVSGSSYNEQFF.

The J gene is TRBJ2-2, the V gene TRBV20-1; D unclear. V was pared by 3 bases and J by 3 bases, with 8 bases between. Germline assignment: CDR1 DFQATT and CDR2 SNEGSKA (reference sequence). The CDR3 has 13 amino acids. CDR3 protein: CSASTVDTGELFF. The CDR3 DNA follows: TGCAGTGCTAGTACTGTGGACACCGGGGAGCTGTTTTTT.

The chain employs TRBV3-1 (or the pseudogene TRBV3-2) and TRBJ1-6; D perhaps matches TRBD1 (5 bases). V dropped 3 bases and J dropped 9 bases, with 15 bases sitting between them. CDR1 and CDR2 from the germline V gene are LGHDT and YNNKEL (reference sequence). CDR3 length: 15 amino acids. The CDR3 region is CASSQRKGRISPLHF. CDR3 DNA: TGTGCCAGCAGCCAGAGGAAGGGGAGGATTTCACCCCTCCACTTT.

The table lists this clone with a few counts. The rearrangement links TRBV7-9 to TRBJ2-1, with 7 bases aligning to TRBD2. V dropped 4 bases and J dropped 0; count of bases not matched to a gene: 3. Germline V lookup: CDR1 SEHNR, CDR2 FQNEAQ (reference sequence). CDR3 length: 15 residues. The CDR3 DNA follows: TGTGCCAGCAGCTCCTCTAGCGGCTCCTACAATGAGCAGTTCTTC. It translates to CASSSSSGSYNEQFF.

The chain joins TRBV18 to TRBJ1-2; no reliable D call. Germline V CDR1 and CDR2: KGHSH, LQKENI. This CDR3 region has 17 residues. The V gene lost 3 bases and the J gene lost 0 bases, with 17 bases spanning the gap. The DNA of the CDR3 is TGTGCCAGCTCACCCGAATTACTGGTTAACTCTAACTATGGCTACACCTTC. It translates to CASSPELLVNSNYGYTF.

The chain recombines TRBV7-2 with TRBJ2-2, with TRBD2 identical over 11 bases. The CDR3 spans 18 residues. Germline values: CDR1 SGHTA, CDR2 FQGNSA. Losses at the gene ends were 1 base for V and 5 bases for J; bases not matched to a gene: 9. The CDR3 is CASSLVGAWTSGTGELFF. The CDR3 DNA reads as TGTGCCAGCAGCTTAGTGGGGGCGTGGACTAGCGGGACCGGGGAGCTGTTTTTT.

The CDR3 DNA reads TGCGCCAGCAGCTTGGAGTCCTTCGGGCAGGGGGCGCTGTATGGCTACACCTTC. This translates into CASSLESFGQGALYGYTF. The V call is TRBV5-1, the J call TRBJ1-2; 8 positions match TRBD1. From germline, CDR1 is SGHRS and CDR2 YFSETQ. V shed 0 bases and J 5 bases; nucleotides not matched to a gene: 15. The CDR3 is 18 amino acids.

CDR3 DNA: TGTGCCAGCAGCCTTACTGGGACACCTAACTATGGCTACACCTTC. This sequence encodes CASSLTGTPNYGYTF. The rearrangement uses TRBV7-2 and TRBJ1-2; D may be TRBD1 (6 bases). Deletions cut 5 bases from V and 0 bases from J, with 13 bases between. Germline V gene data show CDR1 as SGHTA and CDR2 as FQGNSA. The CDR3 loop spans 15 amino acids. Together with reference TRBV7-2 and TRBJ1-2, the CDR3 gives the full variable domain: GAGVSQSPSNKVTEKGKDVELRCDPISGHTALYWYRQSLGQGLEFLIYFQGNSAPDKSGLPSDRFSAERTGGSVSTLTIQRTQQEDSAVYLCASSLTGTPNYGYTFGSGTRLTVV.

A single count supports this clone. The gene calls are TRBV7-6 and TRBJ2-6; D not resolved. The CDR3 length is 15 residues. Germline CDR1 is SGHVS and CDR2 is FNYEAQ. Trimming took off 1 base at V and 1 base at J, with 5 bases between the two ends. The CDR3 sequence is CASSLVVSGANVLTF. The CDR3 region has the DNA TGTGCCAGCAGCTTAGTAGTTTCTGGGGCCAACGTCCTGACTTTC.

J is TRBJ1-4 and V is TRBV27, with D perhaps TRBD1 (6 bases). Trimming removed 5 bases at V and 8 bases at J, with 18 bases between. The CDR3 contains 15 residues. Germline CDR1 MNHEY, CDR2 SMNVEV (reference sequence). CDR3 DNA sequence: TGTGCCAGCAGTCCCTACAGGGATAGTGGAGAAAAACTGTTTTTT. Translation: CASSPYRDSGEKLFF.

The genes are TRBV2 and TRBJ2-3, with 10 bases matching TRBD2. The CDR3 is 15 residues long. The ends lost 9 bases at V and 5 bases at J; junction bases unmatched: 11. The germline V gene has CDR1 SNHLY and CDR2 FYNNEI. The DNA of the CDR3 is TGTGCCAGGACCTCTAGCGGGAGTAGGGGAGATACGCAGTATTTT. It specifies CARTSSGSRGDTQYF.

The chain joins TRBV10-3 to TRBJ2-1; 9 nucleotides align to TRBD2. Unmatched junction bases numbered 8, after V lost 6 bases and J lost 8 bases. Germline V lookup: CDR1 ENHRY, CDR2 SYGVKD. This CDR3 spans 14 amino acids. CDR3 nucleotide sequence: TGTGCCATCAGCGCGGAGGGACTAGCCGATGAGCAGTTCTTC. Encoded protein: CAISAEGLADEQFF.

The CDR3 sequence: CASRSVIGSGSYEQYF. The CDR3 nucleotides read TGTGCCAGCAGGTCCGTTATTGGAAGCGGTTCGTACGAGCAGTACTTC. The V gene is TRBV2, the J gene TRBJ2-7; D may be TRBD2 (5 bases). Looked up from germline, CDR1 is SNHLY and CDR2 is FYNNEI. The length of the CDR3 is 16 residues. V dropped 6 bases and J dropped 4 bases, with 22 bases sitting between them.

This clone was seen a single time. The V and J genes are TRBV3-1 (or the pseudogene TRBV3-2) and TRBJ2-1; D may be TRBD2 (7 bases). The V gene's germline CDR1 is LGHDT and CDR2 YNNKEL (reference sequence). Trimming removed 0 bases at V and 5 bases at J, with 17 bases between. The CDR3 length is 17 residues. The CDR3 region is CASSQDLVGGPDNEQFF. In nucleotides, the CDR3 is TGTGCCAGCAGCCAAGATCTGGTGGGGGGGCCGGACAATGAGCAGTTCTTC.

The chain is built from TRBV7-9 and TRBJ1-4; D remains ambiguous. The V gene's germline CDR1 is SEHNR and CDR2 FQNEAQ (reference sequence). The V end lost 3 bases, the J end lost 3 bases, and 14 bases lay between the germline ends. The CDR3 extends over 16 amino acids. The CDR3 nucleotides are TGTGCCAGCAGCTTCAGCGGGGTACGTGCTAATGAAAAACTGTTTTTT. Translated: CASSFSGVRANEKLFF.

The J gene is TRBJ2-7, the V gene TRBV3-1 (or the pseudogene TRBV3-2); TRBD2 might be the D (6 bases). The CDR3 covers 15 residues. Germline CDR1 LGHDT, CDR2 YNNKEL (reference sequence). The V and J ends lost 1 base and 2 bases respectively, with 12 bases between them. CDR3 loop: CASSQVGRGAYEQYF. The CDR3 DNA reads TGTGCCAGCAGCCAAGTCGGACGCGGGGCCTACGAGCAGTACTTC.